The 30 T cell receptor beta chains reported below all come from one sample, sequenced in a study of blood T cell repertoires in COVID-19. Method: immunoSEQ multiplex PCR; TCRdb's copy keeps in-frame clones and lacks some. The table has about 210,000 clones, around 88% seen once. The sequenced sample consisted of peripheral blood. These receptors were collected from a man aged 45-65 years with active or convalescent COVID-19.

This chain links TRBV5-1 with TRBJ2-7; no firm D call. CDR1 is SGHRS, CDR2 YFSETQ, per germline. With 9 bases removed from V and 5 bases from J, the gap between germline ends came to 24 bases. CDR3 size: 15 residues. CDR3 loop: CATMPEHPTSNEQYF. The CDR3, as DNA: TGCGCCACCATGCCTGAGCACCCAACGAGCAACGAGCAGTACTTC.

This chain links TRBV3-1 (or the pseudogene TRBV3-2) with TRBJ2-3; maybe TRBD1 (5 bases). The V end lost 3 bases, the J end lost 9 bases, and 13 bases lay between the germline ends. Looked up from germline, CDR1 is LGHDT and CDR2 is YNNKEL (reference sequence). This CDR3 has 13 amino acids. Here the CDR3 DNA reads TGTGCCAGCAGCCATTCGACAGCATACACGCAGTATTTT. This codes for CASSHSTAYTQYF.

The chain joins TRBV28 to TRBJ1-2; D not certain. V gave up 5 bases and J gave up 4 bases, with 11 bases separating them. Germline assignment: CDR1 MDHEN and CDR2 SYDVKM. CDR3 length: 13 amino acids. The CDR3 DNA follows: TGTGCCAGCAGTCCCGGTTCGTCCTATGGCTACACCTTC. It translates to CASSPGSSYGYTF.

The chain links TRBV6-6 to TRBJ2-2, with TRBD2 matching over 8 bases. Germline trimming cut 5 bases from V and 5 bases from J; bases unmatched to any gene: 13. Germline loops: CDR1 MNHNY, CDR2 SVGAGI (reference sequence). The CDR3 length is 17 residues. This CDR3 is CASSPRGGYLSTGELFF. The CDR3 DNA is TGTGCCAGCAGTCCCCGGGGGGGTTACCTATCGACCGGGGAGCTGTTTTTT.

V gene TRBV5-4 combines with J gene TRBJ2-1; a weak D match, TRBD2 (6 bases). This CDR3 contains 18 residues. Looked up from germline, CDR1 is SGHNT and CDR2 is YYREEE (reference sequence). Deletions cut 2 bases from V and 1 base from J, with 19 bases between. Written as DNA, the CDR3 is TGTGCCAGCAGCTTCGCCCGGGATAGCGGAGTTTCCTACAATGAGCAGTTCTTC. It specifies CASSFARDSGVSYNEQFF.

The rearrangement uses TRBV19 and TRBJ2-2; D is uncertain. The V gene lost 5 bases and the J gene lost 5 bases, with 6 bases spanning the gap. CDR3 length: 12 residues. CDR1 is LNHDA, CDR2 SQIVND, per germline (reference sequence). The CDR3 bases are TGTGCCAGTAGTCCCGGTACCGGGGAGCTGTTTTTT. This translates into CASSPGTGELFF.

The genes are TRBV30 and TRBJ1-5; TRBD1 matches 7 bases. This CDR3 has 14 amino acids. Germline CDR1 reads GTSNPN; CDR2 reads SVGIG (reference sequence). The V and J ends lost 1 base and 6 bases, in that order; junction bases with no gene match: 6. The CDR3 region has the DNA TGTGCCTGGAGTGCCCACAGGGGCCCTCAGCCCCAGCATTTT. This codes for CAWSAHRGPQPQHF. The whole variable domain, remainder taken from reference TRBV30 and TRBJ1-5, is SQTIHQWPATLVQPVGSPLSLECTVEGTSNPNLYWYRQAAGRGLQLLFYSVGIGQISSEVPQNLSASRPQDRQFILSSKKLLLSDSGFYLCAWSAHRGPQPQHFGDGTRLSIL.

This clone was counted only a few times. This chain connects TRBV24-1 to TRBJ1-2, with D perhaps TRBD1 (6 bases). CDR1 and CDR2 from the germline V gene are KGHDR and SFDVKD. The V end lost 0 bases, the J end lost 7 bases, and 11 bases lay between the germline ends. CDR3 length: 14 amino acids. The CDR3 loop is CATSDLGRGFGYTF. The CDR3 DNA follows: TGTGCCACCAGTGATTTGGGCAGGGGTTTTGGCTACACCTTC.

The V and J genes are TRBV5-6 and TRBJ1-6; the D gene is possibly TRBD1 (5 bases). V lost 0 bases and J 10 bases, leaving 11 bases between the germline ends. The V gene's germline CDR1 is SGHDT and CDR2 YYEEEE. This CDR3 has 14 amino acids. The CDR3 bases are TGTGCCAGCAGCTTGGGGGGCTCGATATCACCCCTCCACTTT. Amino acid sequence: CASSLGGSISPLHF.

This chain uses TRBV4-1 with TRBJ2-1; D remains ambiguous. Germline V gene data show CDR1 as MGHRA and CDR2 as YSYEKL. CDR3 length equals 18 residues. V was clipped by 2 bases and J by 5 bases, with 22 bases between them. CDR3 DNA sequence: TGCGCCAGCAGCCAAAGGAGTTCGACCGTTATACTAAACAATGAGCAGTTCTTC. Protein: CASSQRSSTVILNNEQFF.

This clone was counted a single time. The V call is TRBV28, the J call TRBJ1-2, with 8 positions matching TRBD1. Germline values: CDR1 MDHEN, CDR2 SYDVKM. The CDR3 loop spans 14 amino acids. V gave up 4 bases and J gave up 2 bases; unmatched junction bases: 3. CDR3 sequence reads: CASSWTGMNYGYTF. Here the CDR3 DNA reads TGTGCCAGCAGTTGGACAGGGATGAACTATGGCTACACCTTC.

The chain couples TRBV11-2 to TRBJ1-4; 7 bases match TRBD1. V shed 5 bases and J 3 bases; nucleotides not matched to a gene: 6. The CDR3 runs to 15 residues. Germline-derived CDR1 and CDR2 are SGHAT and FQNNGV. The CDR3: CASSPGTVPNEKLFF. The CDR3 nucleotides read TGTGCCAGCAGCCCCGGGACAGTCCCTAATGAAAAACTGTTTTTT.

This clone was detected a few times. The genes are TRBV19 and TRBJ1-3; D perhaps matches TRBD1 (5 bases). The germline V gene has CDR1 LNHDA and CDR2 SQIVND (reference sequence). This CDR3 spans 19 amino acids. V gave up 7 bases and J gave up 0 bases, with 25 bases separating them. In DNA form, the CDR3 reads TGTGCCAGTATCCCAAAAAAAACCGCGGGACGTAGCTCTGGAAACACCATATATTTT. Its protein product is CASIPKKTAGRSSGNTIYF.

The rearrangement joins TRBV9 to TRBJ1-3; unclear D gene. The CDR3 extends over 15 amino acids. Germline CDR1 and CDR2: SGDLS and YYNGEE. Deletions cut 4 bases from V and 0 bases from J, with 11 bases between. CDR3 residues: CASSPLRDSGNTIYF. In nucleotides, the CDR3 is TGTGCCAGCAGCCCTCTCCGAGACTCTGGAAACACCATATATTTT. Variable domain in full (rest from reference TRBV9 and TRBJ1-3): DSGVTQTPKHLITATGQRVTLRCSPRSGDLSVYWYQQSLDQGLQFLIQYYNGEERAKGNILERFSAQQFPDLHSELNLSSLELGDSALYFCASSPLRDSGNTIYFGEGSWLTVV.

The chain carries TRBV7-2 and TRBJ1-2; D is ambiguous. The ends were cut back, 5 bases at V and 0 bases at J, with 13 bases in the middle. CDR1 is SGHTA, CDR2 FQGNSA, per germline. There are 15 residues in the CDR3. The CDR3 DNA reads TGTGCCAGCAGCATCTACAGCTCTTCTAACTATGGCTACACCTTC. Translation gives CASSIYSSSNYGYTF.

The V gene is TRBV4-1, the J gene TRBJ2-3; D unclear. The CDR3 is 15 amino acids. Trimming stripped 4 bases from V and 0 bases from J, with 11 bases between. The germline CDR1 and CDR2 sequences are MGHRA and YSYEKL. The chain's CDR3 is CASSPHAYSTDTQYF. The CDR3 nucleotides are TGCGCCAGCAGCCCCCACGCGTATAGCACAGATACGCAGTATTTT.

The V gene is TRBV18, the J gene TRBJ2-3; 15 bases map to TRBD2. Trimming removed 4 bases from V and 4 bases from J; junction bases left unmatched: 6. Looked up from germline, CDR1 is KGHSH and CDR2 is LQKENI. This CDR3 is 17 amino acids long. The CDR3 region has the DNA TGTGCCAGCTCACTTTGGACTAGCGGGGGGGCCGCAGATACGCAGTATTTT. Encoded protein: CASSLWTSGGAADTQYF.

The chain links TRBV11-2 to TRBJ2-1; 7 bases align to TRBD2. CDR3 size: 17 residues. After removal of 5 bases from V and 4 bases from J, the junction contained 14 bases not matched to a gene. The germline gives CDR1 SGHAT, CDR2 FQNNGV. CDR3 protein: CASSLLAGRAGYNEQFF. The CDR3 DNA reads TGTGCCAGCAGCCTCCTGGCCGGGAGAGCGGGGTACAATGAGCAGTTCTTC.

The V and J genes are TRBV6-5 and TRBJ1-4; 8 positions agree with TRBD1. The V gene end was trimmed by 10 bases and the J gene end by 11 bases; junction bases not matched to a gene: 12. The CDR3 is made up of 13 amino acids. Germline loops: CDR1 MNHEY, CDR2 SVGAGI. CDR3 nucleotide sequence: TGTGCCACCAGACAGGGGACAATAAGGAAACTGTTTTTT. This gives the protein CATRQGTIRKLFF.

This clone occurred a few times. This sequence joins TRBV28 and TRBJ1-2; TRBD1 matches 7 bases. The CDR3 is 14 amino acids. The V gene's germline CDR1 is MDHEN and CDR2 SYDVKM. After removal of 6 bases from V and 4 bases from J, the junction contained 8 bases not matched to a gene. The CDR3 DNA reads TGTGCCAGCAGCCTCCCCGGGACAGTCTATGGCTACACCTTC. Protein sequence: CASSLPGTVYGYTF.

The rearrangement links TRBV28 to TRBJ2-5, with TRBD2 matching over 13 bases. This CDR3 contains 16 residues. Germline trimming cut 5 bases from V and 5 bases from J; bases unmatched to any gene: 8. Germline V lookup: CDR1 MDHEN, CDR2 SYDVKM. The CDR3 nucleotides read TGTGCCAGCAGTCCTCGGACTAGCGGGAGATCGGAGACCCAGTACTTC. This translates into CASSPRTSGRSETQYF.

As for this clone: Mismatch with germline at one junction end may stem from a read error. The J gene is TRBJ2-7, the V gene TRBV11-2; 11 nucleotides agree with TRBD2. The CDR3 has 13 amino acids. In germline, CDR1 is SGHAT, CDR2 FQNNGV. Here the CDR3 DNA reads TGTGCCAGCAGCTTAGTGGGGCTACTAGCGGGAGATTTC. Translated, it gives CASSLVGLLAGDF.

The table lists this clone with a few counts. The V call is TRBV5-1, the J call TRBJ2-7; no definite D call. The CDR3 is made up of 14 amino acids. Germline CDR1 SGHRS, CDR2 YFSETQ. The V gene lost 0 bases and the J gene lost 0 bases, with 7 bases spanning the gap. In DNA form, the CDR3 reads TGCGCCAGCAGCTTGGACAGTCTCTCCTACGAGCAGTACTTC. It specifies CASSLDSLSYEQYF. Filled out from reference TRBV5-1 and TRBJ2-7, the complete variable domain reads KAGVTQTPRYLIKTRGQQVTLSCSPISGHRSVSWYQQTPGQGLQFLFEYFSETQRNKGNFPGRFSGRQFSNSRSEMNVSTLELGDSALYLCASSLDSLSYEQYFGPGTRLTVT.

The rearrangement uses TRBV11-2 and TRBJ1-1, with D perhaps matching TRBD1 (6 bases). Trimming took 5 bases from V and 4 from J, leaving 8 bases between them. Per germline, CDR1 SGHAT and CDR2 FQNNGV. The CDR3 is made up of 12 amino acids. In nucleotides, the CDR3 is TGTGCCAGCAGCAGGGGGGGCACTGAAGCTTTCTTT. Its protein product is CASSRGGTEAFF.

This chain uses TRBV6-5 with TRBJ1-1, with D possibly matching TRBD1 (5 bases). Trimming shortened V by 6 bases and J by 6 bases, and 8 bases separated the two germline ends. The CDR3 runs to 11 residues. Germline V gives CDR1 MNHEY, CDR2 SVGAGI. The chain's CDR3 is CASRDRAEAFF. CDR3 sequence (DNA): TGTGCCAGCAGAGACAGAGCTGAAGCTTTCTTT.

V and J are TRBV7-9 and TRBJ1-3; 7 bases are a match to TRBD1. From germline, CDR1 is SEHNR and CDR2 FQNEAQ (reference sequence). Trimming took 4 bases from V and 2 from J; bases not matched to a gene: 5. The CDR3 contains 15 residues. The CDR3 nucleotides read TGTGCCAGCAGCTCTAGGGGGCGAACTGGAAACACCATATATTTT. This codes for CASSSRGRTGNTIYF.

V gene TRBV5-5 combines with J gene TRBJ1-2; D is perhaps TRBD1 (6 bases). Germline loops: CDR1 SGHKS, CDR2 YYEKEE (reference sequence). Trimming pared 4 bases from V and 8 bases from J, leaving 21 bases between. This CDR3 comprises 15 residues. Here the CDR3 DNA reads TGTGCCAGCAGCATGGACAGCCTGAATTCAGGCGGCTACACCTTC. This gives the protein CASSMDSLNSGGYTF.

The chain joins TRBV4-1 to TRBJ2-7; D uncertain. V was shortened by 0 bases and J by 7 bases, with 19 bases between the two germline ends. The CDR3 totals 16 residues. Germline V CDR1 and CDR2: MGHRA, YSYEKL. CDR3 DNA sequence: TGCGCCAGCAGCCAAGATAAAGTCGGAGTACGGAATGAGCAGTACTTC. It translates to CASSQDKVGVRNEQYF.

Comment on this clone: A read error may account for a junction end that differs from germline. The chain recombines TRBV5-1 with TRBJ1-3; 7 bases match TRBD1. CDR1 is SGHRS and CDR2 is YFSETQ in the germline V gene. This CDR3 is 16 amino acids long. Here the CDR3 reads CASTLSTGQSGNTIYF. As DNA, the CDR3 is TGCGCCAGCACCTTGTCGACAGGGCAATCTGGAAACACCATATATTTT.

This clone was recorded once. The chain uses TRBV7-8 and TRBJ2-1, with D unresolved. Looked up from germline, CDR1 is SGHVS and CDR2 is FQNEAQ. V was pared by 3 bases and J by 0 bases, with 6 bases between. This CDR3 has 14 amino acids. The CDR3 DNA reads TGTGCCAGCAGCTTCCTCAGCTCCTACAATGAGCAGTTCTTC. Its protein is CASSFLSSYNEQFF.